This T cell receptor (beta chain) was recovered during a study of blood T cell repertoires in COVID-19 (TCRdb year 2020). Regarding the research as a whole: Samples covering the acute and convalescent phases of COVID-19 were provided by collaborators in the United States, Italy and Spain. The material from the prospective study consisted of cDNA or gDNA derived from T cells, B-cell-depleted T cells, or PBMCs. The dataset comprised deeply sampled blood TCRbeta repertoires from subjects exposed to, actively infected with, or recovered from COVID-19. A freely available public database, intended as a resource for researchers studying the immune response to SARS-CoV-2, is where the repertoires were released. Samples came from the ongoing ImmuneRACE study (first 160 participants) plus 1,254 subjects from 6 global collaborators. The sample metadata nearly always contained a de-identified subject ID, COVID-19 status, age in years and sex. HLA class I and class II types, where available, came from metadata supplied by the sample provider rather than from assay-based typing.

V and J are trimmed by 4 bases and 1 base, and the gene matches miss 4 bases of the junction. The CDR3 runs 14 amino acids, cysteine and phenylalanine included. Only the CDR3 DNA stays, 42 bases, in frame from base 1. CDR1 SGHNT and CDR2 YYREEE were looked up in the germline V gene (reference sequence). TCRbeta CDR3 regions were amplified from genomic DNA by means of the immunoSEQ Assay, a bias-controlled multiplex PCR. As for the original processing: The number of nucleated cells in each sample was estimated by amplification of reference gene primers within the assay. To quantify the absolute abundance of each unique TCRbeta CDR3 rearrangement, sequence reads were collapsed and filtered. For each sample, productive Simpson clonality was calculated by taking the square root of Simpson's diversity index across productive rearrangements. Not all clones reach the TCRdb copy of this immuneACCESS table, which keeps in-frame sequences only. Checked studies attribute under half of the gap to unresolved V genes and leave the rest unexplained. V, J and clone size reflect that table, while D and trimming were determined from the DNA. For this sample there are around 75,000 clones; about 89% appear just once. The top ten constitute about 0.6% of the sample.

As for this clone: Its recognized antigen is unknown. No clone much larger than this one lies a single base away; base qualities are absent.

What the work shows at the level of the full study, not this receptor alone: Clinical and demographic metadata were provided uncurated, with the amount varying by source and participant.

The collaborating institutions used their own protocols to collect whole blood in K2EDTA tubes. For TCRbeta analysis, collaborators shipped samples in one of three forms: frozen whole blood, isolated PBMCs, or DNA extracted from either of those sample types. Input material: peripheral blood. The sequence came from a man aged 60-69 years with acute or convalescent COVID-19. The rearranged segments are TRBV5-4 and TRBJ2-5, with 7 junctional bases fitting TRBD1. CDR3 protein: CASSPGQPQETQYF. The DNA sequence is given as TGTGCCAGCAGCCCGGGACAGCCCCAAGAGACCCAGTACTTC.